This passage covers 17 T cell receptor beta chains from one sample sequenced in a study of blood T cell repertoires in COVID-19. Profiling relied on immunoSEQ multiplex PCR, and the TCRdb table lists in-frame clones only, not all of them. The data hold approximately 270,000 clones, with approximately 84% observed a single time. The sequencing sample was made of PBMCs or T cells enriched from blood (not recorded which). The receptors come from a man aged 35-49 years who had recovered from COVID-19.

This clone was observed a single time. V usage is TRBV9 and J usage is TRBJ1-2; no definite D call. The CDR3 covers 12 residues. Germline V gives CDR1 SGDLS, CDR2 YYNGEE. The ends were cut back, 0 bases at V and 5 bases at J, with 5 bases in the middle. The CDR3 region is CASSVGGYGYTF. DNA for the CDR3: TGTGCCAGCAGCGTAGGAGGGTATGGCTACACCTTC.

V and J are TRBV7-2 and TRBJ2-7, with a tentative D call TRBD2 (6 bases). Germline V gene lookup returns CDR1 SGHTA and CDR2 FQGNSA. This CDR3 contains 14 residues. Deletions cut 5 bases from V and 1 base from J, with 12 bases between. The CDR3 sequence is CASSNSRGSYEQYF. The CDR3, as DNA: TGTGCCAGCAGCAACTCACGGGGGTCCTACGAGCAGTACTTC.

This clone appeared a single time. This rearrangement joins TRBV4-3 to TRBJ1-4; 8 nucleotides line up with TRBD1. The CDR3 runs to 17 residues. Germline CDR1 is LGHNA and CDR2 is YSLEER. Trimming at V came to 0 bases and at J to 1 base, leaving 4 bases not matched to a gene. Here the CDR3 DNA reads TGCGCCAGCAGCCAAGATAGAGGACAGGGAACTAATGAAAAACTGTTTTTT. Translated, it gives CASSQDRGQGTNEKLFF.

This chain links TRBV30 with TRBJ2-7; 7 nucleotides match TRBD2. Germline V gives CDR1 GTSNPN, CDR2 SVGIG (reference sequence). The CDR3 consists of 13 residues. V lost 3 bases and J lost 4; bases outside the gene matches: 6. The CDR3 sequence is CAWRRGGKYEQYF. In DNA form, the CDR3 reads TGTGCCTGGAGAAGGGGAGGGAAGTACGAGCAGTACTTC.

V gene TRBV27 combines with J gene TRBJ2-1, with 9 bases fitting TRBD1. Germline V gene data show CDR1 as MNHEY and CDR2 as SMNVEV (reference sequence). V lost 5 bases and J lost 4; bases outside the gene matches: 6. CDR3 length: 15 residues. For the CDR3, the DNA is TGTGCCAGCAGTATTACAGGGGGCTGGTACAATGAGCAGTTCTTC. This translates into CASSITGGWYNEQFF.

CDR3 protein: CASSENAVNTGELFF. CDR3 DNA sequence: TGTGCCAGCAGTGAAAATGCAGTGAACACCGGGGAGCTGTTTTTT. J is TRBJ2-2 and V is TRBV6-1; D remains ambiguous. Germline V CDR1 and CDR2: MNHNS, SASEGT. V was trimmed by 2 bases and J by 1 base, leaving 8 bases between them. The CDR3 runs 15 residues.

The chain's CDR3 is CASSDPREVQPPDTQYF. The CDR3 DNA follows: TGTGCCAGCAGTGATCCCCGGGAGGTTCAACCCCCAGATACGCAGTATTTT. The V call is TRBV25-1, the J call TRBJ2-3; 7 bases agree with TRBD2. Germline assignment: CDR1 MGHDK and CDR2 SYGVNS. Trimming took 3 bases from V and 4 from J; bases not matched to a gene: 13. CDR3 length: 17 amino acids.

The chain is built from TRBV5-4 and TRBJ1-6; 8 bases are shared with TRBD1. Germline V CDR1 and CDR2: SGHNT, YYREEE (reference sequence). V lost 4 bases and J lost 5; bases outside the gene matches: 5. This CDR3 is built from 15 residues. The CDR3 loop is CASSLKQGDNSPLHF. In nucleotides, the CDR3 is TGTGCCAGCAGCCTCAAACAGGGGGATAATTCACCCCTCCACTTT. The full variable domain, with the rest looked up from reference TRBV5-4 and TRBJ1-6, is ETGVTQSPTHLIKTRGQQVTLRCSSQSGHNTVSWYQQALGQGPQFIFQYYREEENGRGNFPPRFSGLQFPNYSSELNVNALELDDSALYLCASSLKQGDNSPLHFGNGTRLTVT.

This chain connects TRBV7-9 to TRBJ2-7; weak D call: TRBD1 (5 bases). Per the germline V gene, CDR1 is SEHNR and CDR2 is FQNEAQ (reference sequence). Trimming cost V 5 bases and J 1 base, with 12 bases left between them. There are 14 residues in the CDR3. The CDR3 DNA is TGTGCCAGCAGCCCGCGACAGCGTTCCTACGAGCAGTACTTC. Its translation is CASSPRQRSYEQYF.

V is TRBV28 and J is TRBJ1-1; TRBD1 agrees at 7 bases. Losses at the gene ends were 2 bases for V and 5 bases for J; bases not matched to a gene: 5. Looked up from germline, CDR1 is MDHEN and CDR2 is SYDVKM. The CDR3 contains 14 residues. The DNA of the CDR3 is TGTGCCAGCAGTTTAAGGGGGCAATGGACTGAAGCTTTCTTT. It is translated as CASSLRGQWTEAFF.

The genes are TRBV2 and TRBJ2-5; D is possibly TRBD1 (6 bases). CDR1 SNHLY and CDR2 FYNNEI come from the germline V gene. This CDR3 is built from 14 residues. Deletions cut 7 bases from V and 0 bases from J, with 12 bases between. CDR3: CASIKDRYQETQYF. CDR3 in DNA: TGTGCCAGCATTAAAGACAGGTACCAAGAGACCCAGTACTTC.

This clone turned up a few times. V and J are TRBV18 and TRBJ2-1; 7 bases are shared with TRBD1. V shed 5 bases, J shed 5 bases, and the junction held 9 bases outside the gene matches. The CDR3 is 15 residues long. Germline assignment: CDR1 KGHSH and CDR2 LQKENI. CDR3 sequence: CASSDGQVGDNEQFF. In nucleotides, the CDR3 is TGTGCCAGCTCAGACGGACAGGTGGGGGACAATGAGCAGTTCTTC. Full variable domain (missing parts from reference TRBV18 and TRBJ2-1): NAGVMQNPRHLVRRRGQEARLRCSPMKGHSHVYWYRQLPEEGLKFMVYLQKENIIDESGMPKERFSAEFPKEGPSILRIQQVVRGDSAAYFCASSDGQVGDNEQFFGPGTRLTVL.

V and J are TRBV28 and TRBJ2-1, with D hard to call. The CDR3 sequence is 11 residues long. Germline V gene lookup returns CDR1 MDHEN and CDR2 SYDVKM. V dropped 5 bases and J dropped 10 bases, with 9 bases sitting between them. The CDR3 DNA reads TGTGCCAGCAGTCTGCTCAGGGAGCAGTTCTTC. Its translation is CASSLLREQFF.

This chain connects TRBV28 to TRBJ2-4; TRBD1 agrees at 7 bases. The ends lost 7 bases at V and 12 bases at J; junction bases unmatched: 12. Germline V CDR1 and CDR2: MDHEN, SYDVKM. This CDR3 is 13 amino acids long. CDR3 sequence (DNA): TGTGCCAGCAAGAGGACAGGAACCGCTTCTCAGTACTTC. It translates to CASKRTGTASQYF.

The chain joins TRBV5-4 to TRBJ2-5; 7 positions match TRBD2. CDR3 length equals 14 residues. After removal of 0 bases from V and 5 bases from J, the junction contained 4 bases not matched to a gene. Germline loops: CDR1 SGHNT, CDR2 YYREEE (reference sequence). The CDR3 spells CASSLVSGTETQYF. The DNA for the CDR3 is TGTGCCAGCAGCTTGGTGAGCGGGACGGAGACCCAGTACTTC. The full variable domain, its missing parts supplied by reference TRBV5-4 and TRBJ2-5, is ETGVTQSPTHLIKTRGQQVTLRCSSQSGHNTVSWYQQALGQGPQFIFQYYREEENGRGNFPPRFSGLQFPNYSSELNVNALELDDSALYLCASSLVSGTETQYFGPGTRLLVL.

The rearrangement joins TRBV21-1 to TRBJ2-2; the table assigns TRBD2, which was not confirmed against the DNA. TRBV21-1 is classified as a pseudogene. The CDR3 length is 16 residues. The CDR3 coding sequence is TGTGCCAGCAGCACCCGACTAGCGGGGTACACCGGGGAGCTGTTTTTT. Amino acids: CASSTRLAGYTGELFF.

The CDR3 sequence: CASTSLKGTGANYGYTF. The CDR3 DNA follows: TGTGCCAGTACTTCGCTAAAGGGGACAGGTGCTAACTATGGCTACACCTTC. J is TRBJ1-2 and V is TRBV19, with 8 bases lining up with TRBD1. The CDR3 has 17 residues. Losses at the gene ends were 7 bases for V and 0 bases for J; bases not matched to a gene: 13. The germline CDR1 and CDR2 sequences are LNHDA and SQIVND (reference sequence).